This T cell receptor (beta chain) was identified during a study of T-cell reconstitution after alpha-beta-depleted transplantation in children. Trimming pared 5 bases from V and 4 bases from J, leaving 11 bases between. Germline V gene lookup returns CDR1 MDHEN and CDR2 SYDVKM. CDR3 size: 13 residues. Preparing the TCRbeta library involved the use of unique molecular identifiers. TCRdb reanalysed the PCR reads using MiXCR and keeps one entry per CDR3 protein. The profile shows about 240,000 distinct CDR3 sequences, about 25% of them singletons. The chain uses TRBV28 and TRBJ1-2; D is uncertain. The starting material was PBMCs, obtained before TCRalphabeta/CD19-depleted stem cell transplant. The receptor was derived from a girl under 10 years old with Fanconi anemia, due to receive a stem cell transplant. Here the CDR3 DNA reads TGTGCCAGCAGTCCCCCACACGTCTATGGCTACACCTTC. This sequence encodes CASSPPHVYGYTF.